This T cell receptor beta chain is drawn from a study of shared clonotypes between healthy human individuals. The CDR3 length is 14 residues. V was cut by 5 bases and J by 1 base, with 11 bases left in between. Germline CDR1 and CDR2: SGHNT and YENEEA. Measured with immunoSEQ multiplex PCR; TCRdb has only the in-frame clones, and not every one. The table lists about 330,000 clones, around 87% of them singletons. The chain has TRBV11-3 and TRBJ1-1, with a weak D call TRBD1 (6 bases). The TCR was taken from a man between 18 and 29 years old in good health. Sequencing input: memory CD8+ T cells sorted from blood. Subset described: CD45RO+ cells pooled with CCR7-negative TemRA cells. CDR3 DNA sequence: TGTGCCAGCAGCAAAGGGGGAGGGAACACTGAAGCTTTCTTT. This translates into CASSKGGGNTEAFF. The full variable domain, in which reference TRBV11-3 and TRBJ1-1 provide the parts outside the CDR3, is EAGVVQSPRYKIIEKKQPVAFWCNPISGHNTLYWYLQNLGQGPELLIRYENEEAVDDSQLPKDRFSAERLKGVDSTLKIQPAELGDSAVYLCASSKGGGNTEAFFGQGTRLTVV.